This entry lists 10 T cell receptor beta chains sequenced from one sample in a study of cytomegalovirus exposure and HLA in healthy donors (dated by TCRdb to about 2017). Library method: the immunoSEQ multiplex PCR assay. For the multiplex PCR, a mixture combining 60 forward primers for TCR Vbeta segments and 13 reverse primers for TCR Jbeta segments was used. TCRdb re-hosts the immuneACCESS table, in-frame sequences only. Its copies lack some clones; in the studies checked, an unresolved V gene accounts for under half of them, and the cause for the rest is not known. The sample data list roughly 200,000 clones, and approximately 82% of these were observed just once. About 1.8% of the sample is taken by the ten largest. The sample comprised PBMCs. The receptors derive from a man in his forties in good health and CMV-seropositive.

This clone was observed a single time. The chain is built from TRBV6-5 and TRBJ1-6, with 8 positions matching TRBD1. There are 14 residues in the CDR3. Germline V gene lookup returns CDR1 MNHEY and CDR2 SVGAGI. V gave up 6 bases and J gave up 10 bases; unmatched junction bases: 8. The CDR3 sequence is CASRQTGGHSPLHF. The CDR3 bases are TGTGCCAGCAGGCAAACAGGGGGACACTCACCCCTCCACTTT.

The gene calls are TRBV28 and TRBJ2-7; 8 bases match TRBD2. The CDR3 is made up of 17 amino acids. J gave up 0 bases and V 4 bases, and 11 bases lay outside the gene matches. CDR1 MDHEN and CDR2 SYDVKM come from the germline V gene. The CDR3 DNA reads TGTGCCAGCAGTTCCCAGCGGGAGAACCCAAGCTCCTACGAGCAGTACTTC. Residues: CASSSQRENPSSYEQYF.

This rearrangement joins TRBV18 to TRBJ2-2; D perhaps matches TRBD2 (6 bases). Germline V gene sequence: CDR1 KGHSH, CDR2 LQKENI. CDR3 length: 19 residues. V was clipped by 5 bases and J by 2 bases, with 24 bases between them. CDR3 sequence reads: CASSEIIWVLAPNTGELFF. CDR3 in DNA: TGTGCCAGCTCAGAGATAATCTGGGTCCTAGCGCCTAACACCGGGGAGCTGTTTTTT.

The chain combines TRBV11-2 with TRBJ2-1; 7 positions match TRBD2. The germline V gene encodes CDR1 SGHAT and CDR2 FQNNGV. This CDR3 contains 16 residues. J gave up 6 bases and V 2 bases, and 10 bases lay outside the gene matches. The CDR3 here is CASSLLALAPPNEQFF. In DNA form, the CDR3 reads TGTGCCAGCAGCTTATTAGCACTAGCGCCGCCCAATGAGCAGTTCTTC.

The rearrangement uses TRBV14 and TRBJ2-1; TRBD2 might be the D (6 bases). Trimming took off 4 bases at V and 4 bases at J, with 17 bases between the two ends. Germline CDR1 and CDR2: SGHDN and FVKESK. CDR3 size: 16 residues. Here the CDR3 reads CASSRAPGLIYNEQFF. For the CDR3, the DNA is TGTGCCAGCAGCCGAGCCCCGGGACTTATATACAATGAGCAGTTCTTC.

The chain combines TRBV5-5 with TRBJ2-5; weak D call: TRBD2 (5 bases). V lost 0 bases and J 11 bases, leaving 11 bases between the germline ends. The CDR3 has 12 residues. The germline gives CDR1 SGHKS, CDR2 YYEKEE (reference sequence). The CDR3 DNA reads as TGTGCCAGCAGCTTGGCGACTGGGGAGCAGTACTTC. Translation gives CASSLATGEQYF. Combining the CDR3 with reference TRBV5-5 and TRBJ2-5 gives the whole variable domain DAGVTQSPTHLIKTRGQQVTLRCSPISGHKSVSWYQQVLGQGPQFIFQYYEKEERGRGNFPDRFSARQFPNYSSELNVNALLLGDSALYLCASSLATGEQYFGPGTRLLVL.

The J gene is TRBJ2-7, the V gene TRBV7-2; TRBD2 aligns across 11 bases. With V trimmed by 4 bases and J by 2 bases, 13 bases remained unmatched. Germline CDR1 and CDR2: SGHTA and FQGNSA. This CDR3 spans 18 amino acids. In DNA form, the CDR3 reads TGTGCCAGCAGCTCCCGTCCCGGGACTAGCGGACCAGCCTACGAGCAGTACTTC. Protein: CASSSRPGTSGPAYEQYF. The variable domain in full, completed from reference TRBV7-2 and TRBJ2-7, reads GAGVSQSPSNKVTEKGKDVELRCDPISGHTALYWYRQSLGQGLEFLIYFQGNSAPDKSGLPSDRFSAERTGGSVSTLTIQRTQQEDSAVYLCASSSRPGTSGPAYEQYFGPGTRLTVT.

V gene TRBV6-4 combines with J gene TRBJ2-7; a weak D match, TRBD2 (6 bases). Germline CDR1 MRHNA, CDR2 SNTAGT. The CDR3 loop spans 15 amino acids. V was cut by 0 bases and J by 3 bases, with 12 bases left in between. CDR3 amino acids: CASSDSKGGRYEQYF. The CDR3 nucleotides are TGTGCCAGCAGTGACTCGAAGGGAGGTCGCTACGAGCAGTACTTC.

This clone was detected only a few times. V is TRBV7-9 and J is TRBJ2-3; TRBD2 aligns across 9 bases. CDR3 length: 16 amino acids. J lost 2 bases, V lost 1 base, and 4 bases had no gene match. Germline V gene lookup returns CDR1 SEHNR and CDR2 FQNEAQ (reference sequence). The CDR3 spells CASSLGGGRATDTQYF. The DNA of the CDR3 is TGTGCCAGCAGCTTAGGGGGCGGGAGGGCCACAGATACGCAGTATTTT.

This sequence joins TRBV19 and TRBJ2-1; the D is unclear. V lost 2 bases and J lost 10, with 9 bases in between. Germline assignment: CDR1 LNHDA and CDR2 SQIVND (reference sequence). The CDR3 loop spans 12 amino acids. The CDR3 DNA reads as TGTGCCAGTAGTATAATCGGTCTAGAGCAGTTCTTC. Amino acid sequence: CASSIIGLEQFF.